This T cell receptor beta chain was captured by sequencing in a study of response to subunit inactivated influenza vaccine. This clonotype was found many times. Its antigen is not identified. Regarding the study as a whole: Authors suggested seasonal influenza vaccinations each recruit few new T cells.

TCRdb passed the RT-PCR reads through MiXCR, listing each CDR3 protein once. The table records about 160,000 distinct CDR3 sequences, 11% of them present only once. With V trimmed by 8 bases and J by 7 bases, 8 bases remained unmatched. CDR3 length: 13 amino acids. In germline, CDR1 is DFQATT, CDR2 SNEGSKA (reference sequence). The gene calls are TRBV20-1 and TRBJ2-1; 10 bases fit TRBD2. This TCR was recovered from a man aged 50-59 years who received an inactivated influenza vaccine. The sample here was non-naive T cells sorted from PBMCs, taken roughly 46 days after vaccination. The CDR3 nucleotides are TGCAGTTTTTCGGGTAGCGGGGGGAATGAGCAGTTCTTC. Amino acids: CSFSGSGGNEQFF.